These 30 T cell receptor beta chains were all obtained from the same sample, sequenced in a study of cytomegalovirus exposure and HLA in healthy donors. PCR amplification relied on 60 Vbeta primers (plus 13 Jbeta primers). Method: immunoSEQ multiplex PCR; TCRdb's copy keeps in-frame clones and lacks some. Here the sample spans more than 95,000 clones, about 80% being singletons. Sequencing was carried out using PBMCs. All receptors derive from a man aged 25 to 45 in good health and CMV-seropositive.

J is TRBJ2-5 and V is TRBV4-1; D perhaps matches TRBD1 (5 bases). In germline, CDR1 is MGHRA, CDR2 YSYEKL. The CDR3 runs 14 residues. Deletions cut 2 bases from V and 2 bases from J, with 9 bases between. CDR3 DNA sequence: TGCGCCAGCAGCCAACGACAGCTGCAAGAGACCCAGTACTTC. This sequence encodes CASSQRQLQETQYF.

This clone came up once. The CDR3 sequence is CASSIAGLGGELFF. For the CDR3, the DNA is TGTGCCAGTAGTATAGCAGGGTTGGGCGGGGAGCTGTTTTTT. The J gene is TRBJ1-3, the V gene TRBV19; D is perhaps TRBD1 (5 bases). The J call may be mistaken, given a closer DNA end match to TRBJ2-2. Per the germline V gene, CDR1 is LNHDA and CDR2 is SQIVND (reference sequence). The CDR3 covers 14 residues.

The rearrangement links TRBV5-1 to TRBJ2-7; 7 nucleotides line up with TRBD1. V shed 4 bases, J shed 1 base, and the junction held 5 bases outside the gene matches. Germline loops: CDR1 SGHRS, CDR2 YFSETQ. The CDR3 totals 14 residues. The CDR3 region has the DNA TGCGCCAGCAGCGGGACAGCGGAATCCTACGAGCAGTACTTC. This encodes CASSGTAESYEQYF.

The chain uses TRBV5-4 and TRBJ1-2; 7 bases fit TRBD1. The CDR3 spans 16 residues. The ends lost 0 bases at V and 4 bases at J; junction bases unmatched: 9. Germline values: CDR1 SGHNT, CDR2 YYREEE (reference sequence). The CDR3 loop is CASSLAHPGQIYGYTF. CDR3 DNA: TGTGCCAGCAGCTTGGCCCACCCGGGACAGATCTATGGCTACACCTTC.

V gene TRBV9 combines with J gene TRBJ2-7; 7 bases line up with TRBD2. V trimming: 4 bases; J trimming: 2 bases; junction bases outside the gene matches: 6. Germline V CDR1 and CDR2: SGDLS, YYNGEE. The CDR3 totals 14 residues. The CDR3 spells CASSIGEGPYEQYF. For the CDR3, the DNA is TGTGCCAGCAGCATAGGGGAGGGCCCCTACGAGCAGTACTTC.

The chain links TRBV2 to TRBJ1-2, with D unclear. This CDR3 spans 13 amino acids. V was clipped by 2 bases and J by 4 bases, with 8 bases between them. Germline CDR1 SNHLY, CDR2 FYNNEI. Here the CDR3 reads CASSEREPYGYTF. The CDR3 DNA is TGTGCCAGCAGTGAAAGAGAGCCCTATGGCTACACCTTC.

This clone was counted once. The genes are TRBV28 and TRBJ2-7; 11 nucleotides line up with TRBD2. Germline trimming cut 4 bases from V and 6 bases from J; bases unmatched to any gene: 8. The CDR3 spans 15 residues. In germline, CDR1 is MDHEN, CDR2 SYDVKM. The CDR3 loop reads CASSSPTSGITEQYF. CDR3 DNA sequence: TGTGCCAGCAGTTCTCCGACTAGCGGGATAACCGAGCAGTACTTC.

The V gene is TRBV6-5, the J gene TRBJ2-7; tentative D call: TRBD2 (5 bases). CDR3 size: 13 residues. Trimming cost V 5 bases and J 4 bases, with 12 bases left between them. The germline gives CDR1 MNHEY, CDR2 SVGAGI. The CDR3 region is CASSRGPLYEQYF. The CDR3 DNA reads as TGTGCCAGCAGTAGAGGGCCCCTTTACGAGCAGTACTTC.

The chain couples TRBV5-6 to TRBJ2-2, with a tentative D call TRBD1 (5 bases). Germline V gene sequence: CDR1 SGHDT, CDR2 YYEEEE. The V end lost 0 bases, the J end lost 3 bases, and 9 bases lay between the germline ends. The CDR3 contains 15 residues. CDR3 region: CASSLGQLYTGELFF. The CDR3 DNA follows: TGTGCCAGCAGCTTGGGACAGCTCTACACCGGGGAGCTGTTTTTT.

This chain uses TRBV15 with TRBJ2-7, with TRBD2 matching 8 bases. CDR3 length: 15 amino acids. CDR1 LNHNV and CDR2 YYDKDF come from the germline V gene (reference sequence). V gave up 1 base and J gave up 1 base; unmatched junction bases: 3. The CDR3 is CATSRVLAGSYEQYF. CDR3 nucleotides: TGTGCCACCAGCAGAGTGTTAGCGGGATCCTACGAGCAGTACTTC.

This clone was seen a handful of times. The chain uses TRBV2 and TRBJ2-3, with TRBD2 identical over 8 bases. In germline, CDR1 is SNHLY, CDR2 FYNNEI. J lost 8 bases, V lost 3 bases, and 7 bases had no gene match. There are 14 residues in the CDR3. Here the CDR3 reads CASSDSGGRGTQYF. DNA of the CDR3: TGTGCCAGCAGTGACAGCGGGGGTCGGGGTACGCAGTATTTT.

This chain joins TRBV9 and TRBJ2-7; D might be TRBD1 (5 bases). V lost 0 bases, J lost 2 bases, and 9 bases lay in between. The CDR3 length is 14 residues. The V gene's germline CDR1 is SGDLS and CDR2 YYNGEE. Here the CDR3 reads CASSVGGGPYEQYF. For the CDR3, the DNA is TGTGCCAGCAGCGTAGGGGGCGGACCCTACGAGCAGTACTTC.

The V and J genes are TRBV29-1 and TRBJ1-5; unclear D gene. This CDR3 comprises 13 residues. Germline values: CDR1 SQVTM, CDR2 ANQGSEA. V lost 4 bases, J lost 5 bases, and 12 bases lay in between. The CDR3 bases are TGCAGCGTTGTTTCCGAACAGCATCAGCCCCAGCATTTT. Protein product: CSVVSEQHQPQHF.

This clone is a singleton in its sample. The chain carries TRBV9 and TRBJ1-2; a possible D gene is TRBD1 (5 bases). The CDR3 sequence is 16 residues long. The V gene's germline CDR1 is SGDLS and CDR2 YYNGEE. Trimming stripped 7 bases from V and 0 bases from J, with 19 bases between. CDR3 sequence: CASFGVGKGTNYGYTF. Here the CDR3 DNA reads TGTGCCAGCTTCGGAGTAGGGAAGGGGACTAACTATGGCTACACCTTC.

The J gene is TRBJ2-4, the V gene TRBV5-6, with unresolved D. V gave up 1 base and J gave up 2 bases, with 10 bases separating them. CDR3 length: 15 residues. Looked up from germline, CDR1 is SGHDT and CDR2 is YYEEEE. The chain's CDR3 is CASSLLGEPKNIQYF. CDR3 DNA: TGTGCCAGCAGCTTGCTTGGAGAACCCAAAAACATTCAGTACTTC. The whole variable domain, remainder taken from reference TRBV5-6 and TRBJ2-4, is DAGVTQSPTHLIKTRGQQVTLRCSPKSGHDTVSWYQQALGQGPQFIFQYYEEEERQRGNFPDRFSGHQFPNYSSELNVNALLLGDSALYLCASSLLGEPKNIQYFGAGTRLSVL.

This clone has more than one count but fewer than ten. At one boundary the junction diverges from the germline segment, which might be a read error. The rearrangement links TRBV5-6 to TRBJ2-3, with D possibly being TRBD1 (6 bases). Germline CDR1 is SGHDT and CDR2 is YYEEEE. The CDR3 has 11 residues. Written as DNA, the CDR3 is TGTGCCAGCAGTGATGCCGGGACAAGAGATTTT. Encoded protein: CASSDAGTRDF.

This clone was recorded a few times. The V and J genes are TRBV5-1 and TRBJ2-7, with 10 bases identical to TRBD2. The CDR3 loop spans 14 amino acids. The germline CDR1 and CDR2 sequences are SGHRS and YFSETQ. V gave up 3 bases and J gave up 2 bases; unmatched junction bases: 2. The CDR3 sequence is CASSSSGRTYEQYF. The DNA of the CDR3 is TGCGCCAGCAGCTCTAGCGGGAGAACCTACGAGCAGTACTTC.

The chain joins TRBV4-1 to TRBJ2-4; 8 bases are a match to TRBD2. This CDR3 spans 16 amino acids. Germline V CDR1 and CDR2: MGHRA, YSYEKL. J lost 8 bases, V lost 2 bases, and 11 bases had no gene match. CDR3 sequence reads: CASSQNPNGGADIQYF. CDR3 nucleotides: TGCGCCAGCAGCCAAAATCCAAACGGGGGGGCTGACATTCAGTACTTC.

The chain links TRBV7-3 to TRBJ2-5; 11 bases line up with TRBD2. V shed 5 bases and J 4 bases; nucleotides not matched to a gene: 6. The CDR3 is made up of 15 amino acids. The germline gives CDR1 SGHTA, CDR2 FQGTGA. The CDR3 nucleotides read TGTGCCAGCAGCCCCGGACTAGCGGGCACAGAGACCCAGTACTTC. Its translation: CASSPGLAGTETQYF.

The rearrangement uses TRBV6-1 and TRBJ2-1, with 10 bases that match TRBD2. The CDR3 is made up of 17 amino acids. V lost 4 bases to trimming and J lost 4 bases; unmatched junction nucleotides: 10. Per the germline V gene, CDR1 is MNHNS and CDR2 is SASEGT. The CDR3 bases are TGTGCCAGCAGTGTCCGTGAACTAGCGGGGCTTTACAATGAGCAGTTCTTC. Its protein is CASSVRELAGLYNEQFF.

This clone turned up a few times. The chain carries TRBV19 and TRBJ2-3, with 8 positions matching TRBD2. This CDR3 spans 17 amino acids. From germline, CDR1 is LNHDA and CDR2 SQIVND (reference sequence). Trimming took 5 bases from V and 3 from J; bases not matched to a gene: 13. The CDR3 bases are TGTGCCAGTAGTCCCCGCTTTAGCGGGGAAGGGACAGATACGCAGTATTTT. It is translated as CASSPRFSGEGTDTQYF.

The chain employs TRBV7-9 and TRBJ1-5; 8 nucleotides match TRBD1. The CDR3 sequence is 15 residues long. Germline trimming cut 4 bases from V and 5 bases from J; bases unmatched to any gene: 7. Germline values: CDR1 SEHNR, CDR2 FQNEAQ (reference sequence). The CDR3 here is CASSSGGGGYQPQHF. The CDR3 DNA reads as TGTGCCAGCAGCTCAGGGGGCGGAGGGTATCAGCCCCAGCATTTT.

V and J are TRBV18 and TRBJ2-5, with D possibly TRBD1 on 7 matching bases. V was shortened by 5 bases and J by 5 bases, with 15 bases between the two germline ends. This CDR3 spans 14 amino acids. CDR1 is KGHSH and CDR2 is LQKENI in the germline V gene. The CDR3 reads CASSNTGEEETQYF. The CDR3 bases are TGTGCCAGCTCAAATACAGGGGAGGAGGAGACCCAGTACTTC.

The chain joins TRBV29-1 to TRBJ2-5, with a possible D match to TRBD1 (7 bases). The CDR3 spans 15 residues. Per germline, CDR1 SQVTM and CDR2 ANQGSEA. V was pared by 6 bases and J by 5 bases, with 22 bases between. CDR3 residues: CSVNGRGGATETQYF. The CDR3, as DNA: TGCAGCGTCAACGGGAGAGGGGGCGCGACGGAGACCCAGTACTTC.

As regards this clone: The CDR3 ends on some other residue instead of the conserved phenylalanine or tryptophan, so this is likely a read error. This chain joins TRBV5-1 and TRBJ1-2; 7 bases fit TRBD1. The ends lost 0 bases at V and 4 bases at J; junction bases unmatched: 3. Per germline, CDR1 SGHRS and CDR2 YFSETQ. The length of the CDR3 is 14 residues. This CDR3 reads CASSLGDSGYGYTL. The CDR3 DNA reads as TGCGCCAGCAGCTTGGGGGACAGCGGCTATGGCTACACCCTC.

The chain links TRBV7-9 to TRBJ1-5; D is perhaps TRBD1 (6 bases). Between the trimmed V and J ends, which lost 7 bases and 0 bases, there was a span of 10 bases. The CDR3 sequence is 14 residues long. Germline CDR1 SEHNR, CDR2 FQNEAQ (reference sequence). CDR3: CASTQGYSNQPQHF. CDR3 nucleotide sequence: TGTGCCAGCACCCAGGGGTATAGCAATCAGCCCCAGCATTTT.

The V call is TRBV20-1, the J call TRBJ2-1; D perhaps matches TRBD2 (5 bases). Germline V gene sequence: CDR1 DFQATT, CDR2 SNEGSKA (reference sequence). The CDR3 covers 11 residues. The chain's CDR3 is CSAGGYNEQFF. In nucleotides, the CDR3 is TGCAGCGCAGGAGGCTACAATGAGCAGTTCTTC.

The chain recombines TRBV4-1 with TRBJ2-3; 7 nucleotides agree with TRBD2. Trimming took 1 base from V and 0 from J; bases not matched to a gene: 4. This CDR3 has 16 amino acids. Germline CDR1 and CDR2: MGHRA and YSYEKL. The CDR3 loop is CASSQGLAASTDTQYF. The CDR3 DNA reads TGCGCCAGCAGCCAAGGCCTAGCGGCTAGCACAGATACGCAGTATTTT.

A single count supports this clone. The rearrangement joins TRBV4-3 to TRBJ2-7, with 13 bases aligning to TRBD2. This CDR3 is built from 16 residues. With 2 bases clipped from V and 5 bases from J, the junction kept 6 bases outside the gene matches. In germline, CDR1 is LGHNA, CDR2 YSLEER. The CDR3 spells CASSQRRLAGGHEQYF. In DNA form, the CDR3 reads TGCGCCAGCAGCCAACGTCGACTAGCGGGGGGTCACGAGCAGTACTTC.

As to this clone: One end of the junction does not line up with germline, which may come from a read error. The CDR3 nucleotides read TGTGCCAGCAGCCTCCGACAGGGGTTCGTGGCCAAAAACAGTCAGTACTTC. Translating gives CASSLRQGFVAKNSQYF. This chain connects TRBV5-6 to TRBJ2-4, with TRBD1 identical over 8 bases. The CDR3 has 17 residues. Germline V gene lookup returns CDR1 SGHDT and CDR2 YYEEEE.